The 24 T cell receptor beta chains reported below all come from one sample, sequenced in a study of CD8 T cells in ankylosing spondylitis. TCRdb ran MiXCR on the 5' RACE reads and lists one entry per CDR3 protein. The top ten hold approximately 6.2% of the sample, which has around 540,000 distinct CDR3 sequences, over 9.5% seen once. Study-level results: What appeared characteristic of ankylosing spondylitis blood was a TCR beta motif of eight highly homologous variants.

These receptors' targets are unknown. Source material: blood, either unsorted or a sorted T cell fraction (not recorded which). The source is a male donor with ankylosing spondylitis.

The genes are TRBV10-3 and TRBJ2-3; D is possibly TRBD2 (6 bases). The CDR3 has 18 amino acids. CDR1 is ENHRY and CDR2 is SYGVKD in the germline V gene. V lost 8 bases and J 0 bases, leaving 24 bases between the germline ends. The CDR3 reads CAIDDAGRIGASTDTQYF. In DNA form, the CDR3 reads TGTGCCATCGATGACGCGGGACGCATTGGCGCTAGCACAGATACGCAGTATTTT.

The gene calls are TRBV15 and TRBJ1-1; no firm D call. The CDR3 is 13 residues long. The V end was cut by 7 bases, the J end by 1 base, with 10 bases between. From germline, CDR1 is LNHNV and CDR2 YYDKDF (reference sequence). The CDR3 DNA reads as TGTGCCACCACCCTCGGTGCGAACACTGAAGCTTTCTTT. Its protein is CATTLGANTEAFF.

This clonotype appeared a few times. The rearrangement links TRBV5-1 to TRBJ1-1; TRBD1 agrees at 8 bases. There are 14 residues in the CDR3. Unmatched junction bases numbered 8, after V lost 2 bases and J lost 8 bases. Germline V CDR1 and CDR2: SGHRS, YFSETQ. In nucleotides, the CDR3 is TGCGCCAGCAGCTTATTTCAGGGGGCAGGGGAAGCTTTCTTT. It codes for CASSLFQGAGEAFF.

This clonotype was found many times. J is TRBJ1-5 and V is TRBV10-3; 9 nucleotides align to TRBD1. This CDR3 is built from 14 residues. Germline CDR1 ENHRY, CDR2 SYGVKD. V gave up 5 bases and J gave up 5 bases; unmatched junction bases: 4. CDR3 DNA: TGTGCCATCAGTCCGGACAGGGGAGATCAGCCCCAGCATTTT. This sequence encodes CAISPDRGDQPQHF.

Many counts were recorded for this clonotype. The rearrangement joins TRBV20-1 to TRBJ2-3, with D perhaps matching TRBD1 or TRBD2 (7 bases each). The germline V gene encodes CDR1 DFQATT and CDR2 SNEGSKA (reference sequence). This CDR3 comprises 16 residues. V lost 5 bases, J lost 6 bases, and 24 bases lay in between. In DNA form, the CDR3 reads TGCAGTGCTCCTAGGGGGCCGGGGGGCTGGGTGGATACGCAGTATTTT. Its protein product is CSAPRGPGGWVDTQYF.

In its sample, this clonotype was seen a few times. The rearrangement links TRBV6-1 to TRBJ1-4; tentative D call: TRBD1 (6 bases). Germline V CDR1 and CDR2: MNHNS, SASEGT. The CDR3 runs 16 residues. V lost 2 bases, J lost 2 bases, and 12 bases lay in between. The CDR3 loop is CASSERPQGTNEKLFF. The CDR3, as DNA: TGTGCCAGCAGTGAAAGACCCCAGGGGACTAATGAAAAACTGTTTTTT.

J is TRBJ1-5 and V is TRBV20-1; D possibly corresponds to TRBD1 (5 bases). Germline CDR1 DFQATT, CDR2 SNEGSKA (reference sequence). V was shortened by 4 bases and J by 4 bases, with 14 bases between the two germline ends. The CDR3 has 14 residues. This chain's CDR3 is CSAKPDRENQPQHF. In DNA form, the CDR3 reads TGCAGTGCTAAGCCTGACAGAGAGAATCAGCCCCAGCATTTT.

This clonotype was observed many times. The V call is TRBV4-2, the J call TRBJ2-1; D unclear. The CDR3 covers 13 residues. Germline V gene lookup returns CDR1 LGHNA and CDR2 YNFKEQ. Trimming pared 0 bases from V and 5 bases from J, leaving 5 bases between. CDR3 in amino acids: CASSQEGNNEQFF. CDR3 nucleotide sequence: TGTGCCAGCAGCCAAGAGGGAAACAATGAGCAGTTCTTC.

This clonotype was picked up a small number of times. The chain couples TRBV18 to TRBJ2-7; D possibly corresponds to TRBD1 (7 bases). Trimming pared 3 bases from V and 6 bases from J, leaving 15 bases between. CDR1 is KGHSH, CDR2 LQKENI, per germline. The CDR3 sequence is 14 residues long. CDR3 nucleotides: TGTGCCAGCTCACCTTACGCAGGGGGGCTCGAGCAGTACTTC. It yields the protein CASSPYAGGLEQYF. The full variable domain, completed using reference TRBV18 and TRBJ2-7, is NAGVMQNPRHLVRRRGQEARLRCSPMKGHSHVYWYRQLPEEGLKFMVYLQKENIIDESGMPKERFSAEFPKEGPSILRIQQVVRGDSAAYFCASSPYAGGLEQYFGPGTRLTVT.

CDR3: CASSLAGQEFWTEAFF. The CDR3, as DNA: TGTGCCAGCAGCTTGGCGGGACAGGAGTTTTGGACTGAAGCTTTCTTT. The chain links TRBV5-8 to TRBJ1-1; TRBD1 matches at 8 bases. V shed 0 bases and J 5 bases; nucleotides not matched to a gene: 9. The CDR3 has 16 amino acids. Germline CDR1 and CDR2: SGHTS and YDEGEE.

V is TRBV3-1 and J is TRBJ2-1; TRBD2 aligns across 16 bases. Per germline, CDR1 LGHDT and CDR2 YNNKEL (reference sequence). V dropped 4 bases and J dropped 11; count of bases not matched to a gene: 8. The CDR3 runs 16 residues. The CDR3 DNA reads TGTGCCAGCAGCCGAGGGACTAGCGGGAGGGCCGGAAAGCAGTTCTTC. Protein sequence: CASSRGTSGRAGKQFF.

This clonotype was seen at least ten times. The gene calls are TRBV7-6 and TRBJ2-3; TRBD1 or TRBD2 may be the D gene (5 bases each). In germline, CDR1 is SGHVS, CDR2 FNYEAQ. This CDR3 comprises 14 residues. V was trimmed by 4 bases and J by 4 bases, leaving 12 bases between them. The CDR3 DNA reads TGTGCCAGCAGCTACGGGACGTCGGCAGATACGCAGTATTTT. Its protein product is CASSYGTSADTQYF.

This sequence joins TRBV7-2 and TRBJ1-1, with D possibly matching TRBD1 (6 bases). The CDR3 covers 14 residues. V was clipped by 4 bases and J by 1 base, with 10 bases between them. Germline-derived CDR1 and CDR2 are SGHTA and FQGNSA. The CDR3 protein is CASSWRTANTEAFF. The CDR3 DNA is TGTGCCAGCAGCTGGAGGACAGCGAACACTGAAGCTTTCTTT. The full variable domain, completed using reference TRBV7-2 and TRBJ1-1, is GAGVSQSPSNKVTEKGKDVELRCDPISGHTALYWYRQSLGQGLEFLIYFQGNSAPDKSGLPSDRFSAERTGGSVSTLTIQRTQQEDSAVYLCASSWRTANTEAFFGQGTRLTVV.

Many counts were recorded for this clonotype. The J gene is TRBJ2-1, the V gene TRBV5-5; 12 bases fit TRBD2. Per the germline V gene, CDR1 is SGHKS and CDR2 is YYEKEE (reference sequence). The CDR3 loop spans 15 amino acids. The V segment lost 4 bases and the J segment 5 bases; nucleotides outside the gene matches: 4. The CDR3 protein is CASSRTSGNHNEQFF. CDR3 nucleotide sequence: TGTGCCAGCAGCCGGACTAGCGGGAACCACAATGAGCAGTTCTTC.

This chain uses TRBV4-1 with TRBJ2-5; TRBD2 aligns across 14 bases. Germline V gene lookup returns CDR1 MGHRA and CDR2 YSYEKL. The CDR3 sequence is 17 residues long. The V gene end was trimmed by 1 base and the J gene end by 7 bases; junction bases not matched to a gene: 8. The chain's CDR3 is CASSQAGTSGSRGTQYF. The CDR3 nucleotides read TGCGCCAGCAGCCAAGCCGGGACTAGCGGGAGTCGCGGGACCCAGTACTTC.

V and J are TRBV19 and TRBJ2-3; D ambiguous. CDR1 and CDR2 from the germline V gene are LNHDA and SQIVND (reference sequence). The V gene lost 0 bases and the J gene lost 8 bases, with 9 bases spanning the gap. This CDR3 is 13 amino acids long. CDR3 protein: CASSIDDESTQYF. In DNA form, the CDR3 reads TGTGCCAGTAGTATAGATGATGAAAGTACGCAGTATTTT.

This chain connects TRBV6-1 to TRBJ1-5, with a weak D call TRBD1 (6 bases). Germline values: CDR1 MNHNS, CDR2 SASEGT. Deletions cut 2 bases from V and 0 bases from J, with 17 bases between. The CDR3 has 18 amino acids. CDR3 region: CASSEYFSDSTSNQPQHF. CDR3 in DNA: TGTGCCAGCAGTGAATACTTTTCGGACAGTACTAGCAATCAGCCCCAGCATTTT.

This clonotype was detected ten times or more. This chain joins TRBV24-1 and TRBJ1-5; D perhaps matches TRBD1 (5 bases). V lost 4 bases to trimming and J lost 9 bases, with 18 bases between them. This CDR3 region has 15 residues. Germline lookup yields CDR1 KGHDR and CDR2 SFDVKD. The CDR3 spells CATSDPDSGMGPQHF. For the CDR3, the DNA is TGTGCCACCAGTGACCCCGACAGTGGGATGGGGCCCCAGCATTTT.

This clonotype was seen at least ten times. This chain links TRBV10-3 with TRBJ1-1; no firm D call. There are 11 residues in the CDR3. Germline lookup yields CDR1 ENHRY and CDR2 SYGVKD. Deletions cut 8 bases from V and 1 base from J, with 5 bases between. CDR3 in amino acids: CAIAENTEAFF. The CDR3 DNA follows: TGTGCCATCGCGGAGAACACTGAAGCTTTCTTT.

This clonotype has more than one count but fewer than ten. The chain links TRBV2 to TRBJ1-2, with D possibly TRBD1 on 6 matching bases. This CDR3 region has 14 residues. Germline lookup yields CDR1 SNHLY and CDR2 FYNNEI. V lost 7 bases and J 3 bases, leaving 15 bases between the germline ends. The CDR3 region has the DNA TGTGCCAGCAAGAGGCAGGGGCCCGACTATGGCTACACCTTC. Translated, it gives CASKRQGPDYGYTF.

This clonotype has a single count. This chain connects TRBV6-1 to TRBJ1-1; TRBD1 matches 7 bases. The germline V gene encodes CDR1 MNHNS and CDR2 SASEGT. V shed 6 bases and J 3 bases; nucleotides not matched to a gene: 4. The CDR3 covers 13 residues. In nucleotides, the CDR3 is TGTGCCAGCAGGGATGACAGGGACACTGAAGCTTTCTTT. Translating gives CASRDDRDTEAFF.

V usage is TRBV6-1 and J usage is TRBJ2-1, with 11 nucleotides matching TRBD1. Germline CDR1 and CDR2: MNHNS and SASEGT. V was clipped by 6 bases and J by 4 bases; unmatched bases: 5. The CDR3 is 15 amino acids. The DNA of the CDR3 is TGTGCCAGCAGGGGCGGACAGGGGGCTTACAATGAGCAGTTCTTC. It encodes CASRGGQGAYNEQFF.

This clonotype was seen many times. V gene TRBV5-1 combines with J gene TRBJ2-5, with 7 bases lining up with TRBD1. This CDR3 is built from 13 residues. Losses at the gene ends were 7 bases for V and 5 bases for J; bases not matched to a gene: 8. Germline V gene sequence: CDR1 SGHRS, CDR2 YFSETQ. The CDR3 loop reads CASAIDRAETQYF. CDR3 sequence (DNA): TGCGCCAGCGCCATCGACAGGGCCGAGACCCAGTACTTC.

This clonotype has a count of ten or more. V gene TRBV20-1 combines with J gene TRBJ1-5; D call uncertain. CDR3 size: 13 residues. The V end was cut by 6 bases, the J end by 7 bases, with 16 bases between. Per germline, CDR1 DFQATT and CDR2 SNEGSKA (reference sequence). CDR3 amino acids: CSAKTTAAQPQHF. The CDR3, as DNA: TGCAGTGCAAAGACTACAGCAGCGCAGCCCCAGCATTTT.